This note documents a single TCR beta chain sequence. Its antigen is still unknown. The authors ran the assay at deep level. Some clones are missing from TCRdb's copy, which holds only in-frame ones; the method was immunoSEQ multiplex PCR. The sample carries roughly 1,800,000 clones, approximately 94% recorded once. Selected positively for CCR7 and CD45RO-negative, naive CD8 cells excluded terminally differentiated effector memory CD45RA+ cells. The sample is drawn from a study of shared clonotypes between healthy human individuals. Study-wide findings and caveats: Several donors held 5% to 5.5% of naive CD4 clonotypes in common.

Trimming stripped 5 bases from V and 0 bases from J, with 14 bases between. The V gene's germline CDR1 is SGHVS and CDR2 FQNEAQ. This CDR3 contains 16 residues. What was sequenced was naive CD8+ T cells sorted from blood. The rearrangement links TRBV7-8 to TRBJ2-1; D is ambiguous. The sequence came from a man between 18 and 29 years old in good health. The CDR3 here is CASSPSESSSYNEQFF. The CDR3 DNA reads TGTGCCAGCAGCCCCAGCGAGAGCAGCTCCTACAATGAGCAGTTCTTC. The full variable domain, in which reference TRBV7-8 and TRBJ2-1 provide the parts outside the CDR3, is GAGVSQSPRYKVAKRGQDVALRCDPISGHVSLFWYQQALGQGPEFLTYFQNEAQLDKSGLPSDRFFAERPEGSVSTLKIQRTQQEDSAVYLCASSPSESSSYNEQFFGPGTRLTVL.